Listed below are T cell receptor beta chains from one sample, sequenced in a study of PD-1 blockade in classical Hodgkin lymphoma. Assay: immunoSEQ multiplex PCR; the TCRdb copy retains only in-frame clones and omits some. Of roughly 40,000 clones in the sample, 71% were seen once. The material was peripheral blood mononuclear cells (PBMCs), obtained at baseline. The source is a human donor with classical Hodgkin lymphoma. Each CDR3 is given without its conserved first and last residue. Each record gives: D gene, J gene, V gene, CDR3 protein. D genes are given only for firm matches.

d_call: TRBD1
j_call: TRBJ1-5
v_call: TRBV27
cdr3_aa: ASSQGDQPQH

d_call: .
j_call: TRBJ1-1
v_call: TRBV7-2
cdr3_aa: ASILKGTEAF

d_call: TRBD2
j_call: TRBJ2-3
v_call: TRBV6-1
cdr3_aa: ASSEATIQRGSDTQY

d_call: .
j_call: TRBJ2-6
v_call: TRBV7-9
cdr3_aa: ASTARDQDSGANVLT

d_call: TRBD2
j_call: TRBJ2-5
v_call: TRBV28
cdr3_aa: ASSPLAVQETQY

d_call: .
j_call: TRBJ2-6
v_call: TRBV19
cdr3_aa: ASRKGANVLT

d_call: .
j_call: TRBJ2-2
v_call: TRBV4-3
cdr3_aa: ASSRVGANTGELF

d_call: TRBD1
j_call: TRBJ1-3
v_call: TRBV19
cdr3_aa: ASNRGSRGNTIY

d_call: .
j_call: TRBJ1-1
v_call: TRBV19
cdr3_aa: ASSWGLGTEAF

d_call: .
j_call: TRBJ2-7
v_call: TRBV19
cdr3_aa: ASSMPGLSYEQY

d_call: .
j_call: TRBJ2-7
v_call: TRBV9
cdr3_aa: ASSVAGDYEQY